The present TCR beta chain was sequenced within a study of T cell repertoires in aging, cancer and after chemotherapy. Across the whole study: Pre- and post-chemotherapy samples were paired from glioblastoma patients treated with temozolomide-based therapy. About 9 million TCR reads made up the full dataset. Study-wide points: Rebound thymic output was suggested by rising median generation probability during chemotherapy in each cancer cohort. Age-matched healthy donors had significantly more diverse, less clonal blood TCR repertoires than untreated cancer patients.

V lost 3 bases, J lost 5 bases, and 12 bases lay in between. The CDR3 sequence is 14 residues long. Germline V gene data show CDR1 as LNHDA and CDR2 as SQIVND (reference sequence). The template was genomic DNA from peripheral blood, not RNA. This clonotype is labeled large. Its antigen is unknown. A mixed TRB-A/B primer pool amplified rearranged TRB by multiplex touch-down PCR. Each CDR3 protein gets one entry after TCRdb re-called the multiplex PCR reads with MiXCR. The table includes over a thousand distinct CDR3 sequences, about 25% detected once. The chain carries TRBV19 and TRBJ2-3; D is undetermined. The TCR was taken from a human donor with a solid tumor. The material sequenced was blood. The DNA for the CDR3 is TGTGCCAGTAGTATCCTAATCTCGGGAGATACGCAGTATTTT. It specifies CASSILISGDTQYF.